Given below is one T cell receptor (beta chain) in context. Its matching antigen is unknown. Trimming took 6 bases from V and 9 from J, leaving 8 bases between them. The CDR3 spans 10 residues. Germline lookup yields CDR1 LNHDA and CDR2 SQIVND (reference sequence). The sample comes from a study of T cell responses to AZD1222 COVID-19 vaccine. Study conclusions and caveats: No repertoire was sampled before or during the peak T cell response, only after it.

Pooled samples include second doses given at about 4 or 12 weeks. Method: immunoSEQ multiplex PCR; TCRdb's copy keeps in-frame clones and lacks some. The sample lists around 130,000 clones, about 86% occurring once. The sample in question was peripheral blood, obtained 28 days after the second AZD1222 dose. The sequence came from an adult who received the AZD1222 COVID-19 vaccine. The chain joins TRBV19 to TRBJ1-2, with a possible D match to TRBD1 (5 bases). CDR3 in DNA: TGTGCCAGTAGCGCAGGGCGCTACACCTTC. Protein product: CASSAGRYTF.